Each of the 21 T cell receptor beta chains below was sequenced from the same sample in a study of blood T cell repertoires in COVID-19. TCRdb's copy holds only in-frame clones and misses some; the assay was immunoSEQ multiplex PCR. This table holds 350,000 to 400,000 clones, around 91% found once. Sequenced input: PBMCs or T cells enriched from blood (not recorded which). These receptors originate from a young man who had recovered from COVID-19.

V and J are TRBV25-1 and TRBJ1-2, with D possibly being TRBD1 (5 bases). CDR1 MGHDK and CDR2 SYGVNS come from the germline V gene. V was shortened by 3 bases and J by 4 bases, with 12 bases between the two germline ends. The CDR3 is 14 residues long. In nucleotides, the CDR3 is TGTGCCAGCAGTGACTCACGGGGGGGCTATGGCTACACCTTC. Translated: CASSDSRGGYGYTF.

The CDR3 is CASSYVFGADQPQHF. Here the CDR3 DNA reads TGTGCCAGCAGTTACGTTTTTGGGGCTGATCAGCCCCAGCATTTT. The rearrangement uses TRBV6-5 and TRBJ1-5; the D gene is possibly TRBD1 (5 bases). Germline-derived CDR1 and CDR2 are MNHEY and SVGAGI. The CDR3 totals 15 residues. The V and J ends lost 2 bases and 5 bases respectively, with 13 bases between them.

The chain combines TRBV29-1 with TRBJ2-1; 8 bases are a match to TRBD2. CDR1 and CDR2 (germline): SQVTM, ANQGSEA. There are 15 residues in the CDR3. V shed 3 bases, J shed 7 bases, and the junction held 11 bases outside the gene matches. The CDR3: CSVDSREGLGNEQFF. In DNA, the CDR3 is TGCAGCGTTGATAGTCGGGAGGGCCTTGGGAATGAGCAGTTCTTC.

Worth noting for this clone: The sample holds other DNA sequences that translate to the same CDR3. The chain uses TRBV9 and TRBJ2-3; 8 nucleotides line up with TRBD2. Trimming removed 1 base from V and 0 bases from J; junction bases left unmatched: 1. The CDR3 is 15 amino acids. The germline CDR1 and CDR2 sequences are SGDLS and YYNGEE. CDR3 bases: TGTGCCAGCAGCGTAACTAGCGGTAGCACAGATACGCAGTATTTT. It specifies CASSVTSGSTDTQYF.

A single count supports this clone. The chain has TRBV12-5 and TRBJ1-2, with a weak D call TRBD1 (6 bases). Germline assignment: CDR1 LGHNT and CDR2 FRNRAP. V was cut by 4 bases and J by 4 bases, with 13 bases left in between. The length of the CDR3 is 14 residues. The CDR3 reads CASGWMDSLYGYTF. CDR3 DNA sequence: TGTGCTAGTGGTTGGATGGACAGCCTCTATGGCTACACCTTC.

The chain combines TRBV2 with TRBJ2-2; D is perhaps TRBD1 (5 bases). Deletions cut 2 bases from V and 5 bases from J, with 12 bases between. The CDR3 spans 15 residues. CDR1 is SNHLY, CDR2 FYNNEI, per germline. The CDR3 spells CASSETGMRTGELFF. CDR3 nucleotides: TGTGCCAGCAGTGAAACAGGAATGAGAACCGGGGAGCTGTTTTTT.

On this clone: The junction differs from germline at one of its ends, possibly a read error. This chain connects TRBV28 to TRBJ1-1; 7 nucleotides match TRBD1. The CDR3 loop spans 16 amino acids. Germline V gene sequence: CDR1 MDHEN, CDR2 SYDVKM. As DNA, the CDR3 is TGTGCCAGCAGCTTATTTATGGGTGACAGGGACACTGAAGCTTTCTTT. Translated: CASSLFMGDRDTEAFF.

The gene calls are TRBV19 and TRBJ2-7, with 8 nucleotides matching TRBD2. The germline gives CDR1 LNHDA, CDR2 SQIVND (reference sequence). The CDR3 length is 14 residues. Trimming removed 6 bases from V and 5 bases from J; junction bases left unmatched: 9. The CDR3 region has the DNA TGTGCCAGTAGATCGAGCGGGAGCTTTAACGAGCAGTACTTC. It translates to CASRSSGSFNEQYF.

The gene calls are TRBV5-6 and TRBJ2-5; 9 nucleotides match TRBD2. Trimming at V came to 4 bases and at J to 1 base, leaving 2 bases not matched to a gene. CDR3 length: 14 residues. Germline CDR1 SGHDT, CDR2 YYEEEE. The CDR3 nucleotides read TGTGCCAGCAGCCGAGCGGGGGGCCAAGAGACCCAGTACTTC. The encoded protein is CASSRAGGQETQYF.

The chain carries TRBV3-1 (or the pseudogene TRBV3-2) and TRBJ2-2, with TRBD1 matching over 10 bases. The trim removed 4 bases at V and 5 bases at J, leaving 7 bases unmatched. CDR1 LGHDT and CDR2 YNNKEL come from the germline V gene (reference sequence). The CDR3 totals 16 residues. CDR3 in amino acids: CASSPGTGVLTGELFF. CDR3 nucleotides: TGTGCCAGCAGCCCTGGGACAGGGGTCCTTACCGGGGAGCTGTTTTTT.

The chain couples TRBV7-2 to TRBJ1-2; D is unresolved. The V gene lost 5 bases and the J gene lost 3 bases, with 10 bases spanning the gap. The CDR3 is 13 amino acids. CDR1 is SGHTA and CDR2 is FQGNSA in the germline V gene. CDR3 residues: CASSPVGDYGYTF. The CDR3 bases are TGTGCCAGCAGCCCCGTGGGAGACTATGGCTACACCTTC.

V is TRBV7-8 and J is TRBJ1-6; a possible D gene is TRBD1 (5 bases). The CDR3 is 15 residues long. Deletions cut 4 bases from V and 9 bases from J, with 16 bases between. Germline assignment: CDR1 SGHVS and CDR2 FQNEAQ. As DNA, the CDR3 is TGTGCCAGCAGCTCCTTCGCGGGGCTGACTTCACCCCTCCACTTT. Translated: CASSSFAGLTSPLHF. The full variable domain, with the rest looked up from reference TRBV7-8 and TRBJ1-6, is GAGVSQSPRYKVAKRGQDVALRCDPISGHVSLFWYQQALGQGPEFLTYFQNEAQLDKSGLPSDRFFAERPEGSVSTLKIQRTQQEDSAVYLCASSSFAGLTSPLHFGNGTRLTVT.

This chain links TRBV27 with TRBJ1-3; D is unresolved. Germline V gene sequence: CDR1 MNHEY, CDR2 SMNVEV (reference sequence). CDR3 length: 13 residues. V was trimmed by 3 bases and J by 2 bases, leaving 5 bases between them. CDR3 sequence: CASSLRAGNTIYF. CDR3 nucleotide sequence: TGTGCCAGCAGTTTGCGGGCTGGAAACACCATATATTTT.

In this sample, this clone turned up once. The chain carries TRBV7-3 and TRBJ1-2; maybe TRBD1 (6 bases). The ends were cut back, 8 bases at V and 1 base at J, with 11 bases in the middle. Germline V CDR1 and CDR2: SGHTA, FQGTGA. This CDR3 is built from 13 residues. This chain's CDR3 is CASAGQFNYGYTF. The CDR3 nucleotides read TGTGCCAGCGCCGGACAGTTTAACTATGGCTACACCTTC.

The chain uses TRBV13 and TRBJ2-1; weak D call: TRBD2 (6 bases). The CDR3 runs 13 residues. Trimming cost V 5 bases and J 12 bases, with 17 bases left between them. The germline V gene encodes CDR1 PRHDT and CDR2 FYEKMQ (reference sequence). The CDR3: CASSRTGDAGQFF. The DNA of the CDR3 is TGTGCCAGCAGCCGAACGGGGGACGCAGGGCAGTTCTTC.

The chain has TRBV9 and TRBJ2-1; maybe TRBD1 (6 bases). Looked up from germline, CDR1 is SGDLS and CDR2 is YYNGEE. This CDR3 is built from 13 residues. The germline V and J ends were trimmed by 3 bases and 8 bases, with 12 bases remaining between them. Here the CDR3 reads CASSALGGHEQFF. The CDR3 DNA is TGTGCCAGCAGCGCCCTTGGGGGCCATGAGCAGTTCTTC. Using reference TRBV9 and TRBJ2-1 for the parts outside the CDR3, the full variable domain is DSGVTQTPKHLITATGQRVTLRCSPRSGDLSVYWYQQSLDQGLQFLIQYYNGEERAKGNILERFSAQQFPDLHSELNLSSLELGDSALYFCASSALGGHEQFFGPGTRLTVL.

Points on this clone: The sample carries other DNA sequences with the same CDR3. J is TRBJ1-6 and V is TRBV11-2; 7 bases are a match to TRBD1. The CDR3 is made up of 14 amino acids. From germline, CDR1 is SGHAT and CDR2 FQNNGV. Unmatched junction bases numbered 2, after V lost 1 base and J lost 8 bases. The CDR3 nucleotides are TGTGCCAGCAGCTTAGGGCAGGGGGATTCACCCCTCCACTTT. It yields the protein CASSLGQGDSPLHF.

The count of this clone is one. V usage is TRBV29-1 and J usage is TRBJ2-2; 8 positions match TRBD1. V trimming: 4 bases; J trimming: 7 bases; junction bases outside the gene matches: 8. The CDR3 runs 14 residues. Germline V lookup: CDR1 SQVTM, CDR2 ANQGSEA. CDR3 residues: CSVAAQGADGELFF. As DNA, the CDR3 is TGCAGCGTTGCGGCCCAGGGGGCGGACGGGGAGCTGTTTTTT.

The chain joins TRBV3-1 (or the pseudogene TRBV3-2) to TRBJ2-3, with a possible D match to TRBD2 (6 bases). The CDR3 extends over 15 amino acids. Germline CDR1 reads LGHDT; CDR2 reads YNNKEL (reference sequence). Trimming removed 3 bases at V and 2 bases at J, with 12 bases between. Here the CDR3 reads CASSHGGAYTDTQYF. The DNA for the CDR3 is TGTGCCAGCAGCCACGGCGGGGCCTACACAGATACGCAGTATTTT.

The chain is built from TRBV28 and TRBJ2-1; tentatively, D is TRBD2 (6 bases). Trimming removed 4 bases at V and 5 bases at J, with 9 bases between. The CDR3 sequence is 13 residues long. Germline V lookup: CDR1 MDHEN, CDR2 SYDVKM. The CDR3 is CASSSLANNEQFF. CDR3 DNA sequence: TGTGCCAGCAGTTCACTAGCAAACAATGAGCAGTTCTTC.

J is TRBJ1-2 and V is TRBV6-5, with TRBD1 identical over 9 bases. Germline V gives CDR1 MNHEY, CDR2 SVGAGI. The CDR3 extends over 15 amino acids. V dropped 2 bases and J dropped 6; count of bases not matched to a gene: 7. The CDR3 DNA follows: TGTGCCAGCAGTTACGCCGGGACAGGGTTAGATGGCTACACCTTC. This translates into CASSYAGTGLDGYTF.